This T cell receptor beta chain comes out of a study of blood T cells in healthy people across ages. Remarks on this clonotype: Its antigen is not identified.

Findings of the study overall: Any changes in expanded clonotypes were possibly confounded, as donor CMV status remained unknown.

Next came a second PCR, run for about 6 to 12 cycles, which used a sample-barcoded 5' primer along with a J-beta primer mix. TCRdb reprocessed the 5' RACE reads with MiXCR, giving one entry per CDR3 protein. Of around 800,000 distinct CDR3 sequences in the sample, about 26% were seen once. The germline V and J ends were trimmed by 9 bases and 3 bases, with 20 bases remaining between them. The CDR3 totals 15 residues. Germline loops: CDR1 MNHEY, CDR2 SVGAGI. These data are also associated with another study on T cells of mothers and their children.

Sequencing used blood. This receptor was taken from a boy younger than 18 in good health. V and J are TRBV6-5 and TRBJ2-5; weak D call: TRBD2 (6 bases). As DNA, the CDR3 is TGTGCCAGTCATCTCGGGACTCTCGGTAAAGAGACCCAGTACTTC. Translating it yields CASHLGTLGKETQYF.